Below are 27 T cell receptor beta chains sequenced from a single sample in a study of T cells in Graves' hyperthyroidism and ophthalmopathy. RNA transcripts yielded amplified TCR beta CDR3 regions. The TCR CDR3 was amplified in a first-round RT-PCR using the HTBI primer set. From the multiplex PCR reads, TCRdb called clonotypes with MiXCR, one entry per CDR3 protein. The sample holds almost 600,000 distinct CDR3 sequences; 46% are singletons and the top ten take more than 7.5%. Material: peripheral blood or thyroid tissue (not recorded which). The receptors here all came from a woman between 18 and 29 years old with Graves' hyperthyroidism.

This rearrangement joins TRBV12-3 or TRBV12-4 to TRBJ2-5, with D unclear. V was trimmed by 3 bases and J by 7 bases, leaving 12 bases between them. The CDR3 loop spans 13 amino acids. This CDR3 is CASSLGSYGTQYF. The DNA of the CDR3 is TGTGCCAGCAGTTTGGGTAGTTATGGGACCCAGTACTTC.

At least ten counts were recorded for this clonotype. The rearrangement uses TRBV24-1 and TRBJ2-5; D is unclear. This CDR3 is 13 amino acids long. From germline, CDR1 is KGHDR and CDR2 SFDVKD. V was pared by 10 bases and J by 2 bases, with 13 bases between. The CDR3 sequence: CATGPPDQETQYF. CDR3 nucleotides: TGTGCCACAGGGCCCCCTGATCAAGAGACCCAGTACTTC.

This clonotype was recorded a few times. The chain couples TRBV29-1 to TRBJ2-4; tentatively, D is TRBD2 (5 bases). Trimming shortened V by 1 base and J by 6 bases, and 13 bases separated the two germline ends. Germline loops: CDR1 SQVTM, CDR2 ANQGSEA. The CDR3 is made up of 14 amino acids. CDR3 coding DNA: TGCAGCGTTGAAGTGAGGGAGTACGGAAACATTCAGTACTTC. As protein: CSVEVREYGNIQYF. Full variable domain (outside the CDR3, taken from reference TRBV29-1 and TRBJ2-4): SAVISQKPSRDICQRGTSLTIQCQVDSQVTMMFWYRQQPGQSLTLIATANQGSEATYESGFVIDKFPISRPNLTFSTLTVSNMSPEDSSIYLCSVEVREYGNIQYFGAGTRLSVL.

J is TRBJ2-5 and V is TRBV2; TRBD1 matches at 7 bases. After removal of 9 bases from V and 11 bases from J, the junction contained 15 bases not matched to a gene. The CDR3 length is 13 residues. The germline CDR1 and CDR2 sequences are SNHLY and FYNNEI. The CDR3 here is CASSGTAYNEQYF. The CDR3 DNA reads TGTGCCAGTTCCGGGACAGCCTACAATGAGCAGTACTTC.

V is TRBV24-1 and J is TRBJ2-1, with D maybe TRBD1 (5 bases). The CDR3 loop spans 13 amino acids. Looked up from germline, CDR1 is KGHDR and CDR2 is SFDVKD. Deletions cut 7 bases from V and 8 bases from J, with 14 bases between. CDR3 nucleotides: TGTGCCACCAGCAGGGAACCCCAGGATGAGCAGTTCTTC. Translated, it gives CATSREPQDEQFF.

The rearrangement joins TRBV25-1 to TRBJ1-2; 9 positions agree with TRBD1. The CDR3 consists of 16 residues. The germline V gene encodes CDR1 MGHDK and CDR2 SYGVNS. V shed 6 bases and J 5 bases; nucleotides not matched to a gene: 13. CDR3 residues: CASSASGTGLGYGYTF. The CDR3 nucleotides are TGTGCCAGCAGCGCCTCCGGGACAGGGCTTGGTTATGGCTACACCTTC.

The sample holds many counts of this clonotype. DNA of the CDR3: TGTGCCAGCACCCCAGGGTGGGGCAATCAGCCCCAGCATTTT. Translating gives CASTPGWGNQPQHF. The V and J genes are TRBV28 and TRBJ1-5; D possibly corresponds to TRBD1 (5 bases). Trimming took 7 bases from V and 2 from J, leaving 12 bases between them. Germline V gene sequence: CDR1 MDHEN, CDR2 SYDVKM. The CDR3 length is 14 residues.

This clonotype has ten or more counts. The chain employs TRBV20-1 and TRBJ1-5; 12 positions match TRBD1. V gave up 5 bases and J gave up 3 bases; unmatched junction bases: 5. The CDR3 totals 15 residues. CDR1 is DFQATT and CDR2 is SNEGSKA in the germline V gene (reference sequence). This CDR3 reads CSAPRDRGPNQPQHF. In DNA, the CDR3 is TGCAGTGCTCCCCGGGACAGGGGGCCCAATCAGCCCCAGCATTTT.

The chain combines TRBV7-2 with TRBJ2-5, with 9 bases matching TRBD2. The V and J ends lost 8 bases and 5 bases, in that order; junction bases with no gene match: 15. CDR3 size: 16 residues. Germline lookup yields CDR1 SGHTA and CDR2 FQGNSA. CDR3 amino acids: CASSSNEAGGKETQYF. CDR3 sequence (DNA): TGTGCCAGCTCTTCAAACGAAGCGGGAGGAAAGGAGACCCAGTACTTC.

In this sample, this clonotype turned up a few times. The chain couples TRBV6-5 to TRBJ2-7; TRBD2 matches at 7 bases. The CDR3 runs 15 residues. The germline CDR1 and CDR2 sequences are MNHEY and SVGAGI. V was clipped by 5 bases and J by 7 bases; unmatched bases: 14. Written as DNA, the CDR3 is TGTGCCAGCAGTGGGTCGGGCGGGAGCGGCAATGAGCAGTACTTC. As protein: CASSGSGGSGNEQYF.

CDR3: CSVRAGGAGYGYTF. The CDR3 bases are TGCAGCGTTAGGGCAGGGGGTGCAGGGTATGGCTACACCTTC. V and J are TRBV29-1 and TRBJ1-2; 7 bases align to TRBD1. The CDR3 has 14 residues. J lost 5 bases, V lost 5 bases, and 11 bases had no gene match. Germline CDR1 and CDR2: SQVTM and ANQGSEA. Using reference TRBV29-1 and TRBJ1-2 for the parts outside the CDR3, the full variable domain is SAVISQKPSRDICQRGTSLTIQCQVDSQVTMMFWYRQQPGQSLTLIATANQGSEATYESGFVIDKFPISRPNLTFSTLTVSNMSPEDSSIYLCSVRAGGAGYGYTFGSGTRLTVV.

This chain joins TRBV24-1 and TRBJ1-6; D gene uncertain. The CDR3 extends over 9 amino acids. V dropped 3 bases and J dropped 17 bases, with 4 bases sitting between them. Germline loops: CDR1 KGHDR, CDR2 SFDVKD. CDR3 DNA sequence: TGTGCCACCAGTGATCGTATCCACTTT. It encodes CATSDRIHF.

This clonotype is a singleton in its sample. This chain joins TRBV7-9 and TRBJ2-7, with D perhaps matching TRBD1 (6 bases). The J call is doubtful: the DNA matches TRBJ2-1 better. The germline gives CDR1 SEHNR, CDR2 FQNEAQ (reference sequence). The CDR3 totals 12 residues. The CDR3 loop is CASNEQGYEQFF. The CDR3 bases are TGTGCCAGCAACGAACAGGGCTATGAGCAGTTCTTC.

This chain connects TRBV4-2 to TRBJ1-4; D is perhaps TRBD1 (5 bases). Germline V CDR1 and CDR2: LGHNA, YNFKEQ. This CDR3 has 15 residues. V lost 0 bases to trimming and J lost 7 bases, with 12 bases between them. The CDR3 DNA sequence: TGTGCCAGCAGCCAAGAAAAAGGGGTTGTTGAAAAACTGTTTTTT. Its translation: CASSQEKGVVEKLFF.

The chain links TRBV13 to TRBJ2-2, with 10 bases aligning to TRBD2. J gave up 8 bases and V 2 bases, and 8 bases lay outside the gene matches. Germline V gene lookup returns CDR1 PRHDT and CDR2 FYEKMQ (reference sequence). The CDR3 runs to 16 residues. The CDR3 region has the DNA TGTGCCAGCAGCTTACGCCGGATAGCGGGAGGTGGGGAGCTGTTTTTT. It specifies CASSLRRIAGGGELFF.

This clonotype was seen ten or more times. V usage is TRBV6-5 and J usage is TRBJ2-5, with D hard to call. V was clipped by 5 bases and J by 1 base, with 17 bases between them. CDR1 MNHEY and CDR2 SVGAGI come from the germline V gene. There are 16 residues in the CDR3. CDR3 DNA: TGTGCCAGCAGTGAGAGAAGGGCAGGCCTCCAAGAGACCCAGTACTTC. Its protein product is CASSERRAGLQETQYF.

This chain connects TRBV20-1 to TRBJ2-7; D may be TRBD2 (6 bases). The CDR3 runs to 13 residues. Germline V CDR1 and CDR2: DFQATT, SNEGSKA (reference sequence). The germline V and J ends were trimmed by 3 bases and 1 base, with 10 bases remaining between them. The CDR3 spells CSASYGSSYEQYF. DNA for the CDR3: TGCAGTGCTAGTTACGGGAGTTCCTACGAGCAGTACTTC.

This clonotype has more than one count but fewer than ten. This chain joins TRBV30 and TRBJ1-4; possibly TRBD1 for D (6 bases). This CDR3 has 14 residues. CDR1 is GTSNPN, CDR2 SVGIG, per germline (reference sequence). Trimming stripped 0 bases from V and 5 bases from J, with 10 bases between. The CDR3 nucleotides are TGTGCCTGGAGTGTTCAGGGGCGGAATGAAAAACTGTTTTTT. It encodes CAWSVQGRNEKLFF.

This clonotype occurred a few times. This rearrangement joins TRBV10-2 to TRBJ2-3; D unresolved. This CDR3 is built from 13 residues. Germline assignment: CDR1 WSHSY and CDR2 SAAADI. Between the trimmed V and J ends, which lost 5 bases and 2 bases, there was a span of 8 bases. CDR3 region: CASSKGFTDTQYF. In nucleotides, the CDR3 is TGCGCCAGCAGTAAGGGTTTCACAGATACGCAGTATTTT.

The rearrangement uses TRBV6-5 and TRBJ2-2; D possibly corresponds to TRBD2 (6 bases). Germline lookup yields CDR1 MNHEY and CDR2 SVGAGI. V lost 6 bases and J lost 7, with 9 bases in between. The CDR3 extends over 12 amino acids. The CDR3 coding sequence is TGTGCCAGCAGCGGGGGATTCGGGGAGCTGTTTTTT. It yields the protein CASSGGFGELFF.

The chain couples TRBV7-8 to TRBJ2-5, with 7 bases that match TRBD2. CDR1 and CDR2 (germline): SGHVS, FQNEAQ. The CDR3 sequence is 10 residues long. The CDR3 DNA reads as TGTGTCTCACGTCGGGAGGCCCAGTACTTC. Translated, it gives CVSRREAQYF.

Remarks on this clonotype: Because the CDR3's place on the DNA is in doubt, the DNA is left out and the CDR3 is given as listed by TCRdb. J is TRBJ2-2 and V is TRBV7-6; the table's D call of TRBD2 was not tested on the DNA. CDR1 SGHVS and CDR2 FNYEAQ come from the germline V gene. The CDR3 adds up to 16 amino acids, both ends counted. The CDR3 region is CASSRGDEQYFGELFF.

This rearrangement joins TRBV6-5 to TRBJ1-2; D uncertain. Looked up from germline, CDR1 is MNHEY and CDR2 is SVGAGI. The CDR3 covers 14 residues. The V gene lost 5 bases and the J gene lost 4 bases, with 14 bases spanning the gap. The CDR3 sequence is CASSDTEYGYGYTF. The CDR3 DNA reads TGTGCCAGCAGTGACACAGAGTATGGCTATGGCTACACCTTC.

This rearrangement joins TRBV2 to TRBJ1-5; D is ambiguous. CDR1 and CDR2 (germline): SNHLY, FYNNEI. This CDR3 has 13 residues. V lost 4 bases, J lost 14 bases, and 18 bases lay in between. The CDR3 region is CASSVQREEPEHF. The CDR3 bases are TGTGCCAGCAGTGTTCAGCGGGAGGAACCCGAGCATTTT.

For this clonotype: One end of the junction varies from germline; a read error may be responsible. V usage is TRBV10-3 and J usage is TRBJ2-7, with D possibly TRBD2 on 6 matching bases. The CDR3 is made up of 14 amino acids. Germline assignment: CDR1 ENHRY and CDR2 SYGVKD. The CDR3, as DNA: TGTGCCGCGAAACAGGAGGGCCTTAACGGGGAGCTGTACTTC. Translated, it gives CAAKQEGLNGELYF.

The sample holds many counts of this clonotype. DNA of the CDR3: TGTGCCAGTCGACAGGGTGTGAACACTGAAGCTTTCTTT. Amino acid sequence: CASRQGVNTEAFF. The chain uses TRBV19 and TRBJ1-1; TRBD1 agrees at 7 bases. The V and J ends lost 8 bases and 0 bases, in that order; junction bases with no gene match: 3. Germline-derived CDR1 and CDR2 are LNHDA and SQIVND (reference sequence). CDR3 size: 13 residues.

This sequence joins TRBV24-1 and TRBJ2-1; 10 bases map to TRBD2. The CDR3 is made up of 15 amino acids. Germline values: CDR1 KGHDR, CDR2 SFDVKD. V gave up 7 bases and J gave up 2 bases; unmatched junction bases: 4. The CDR3 reads CATSGTSDTYNEQFF. For the CDR3, the DNA is TGTGCCACCAGCGGGACTAGCGATACCTACAATGAGCAGTTCTTC.